The 23 T cell receptor beta chains below all came from one sample that was sequenced in a study of CD8 T cells in ankylosing spondylitis. MiXCR, run by TCRdb on the 5' RACE reads, gives a single entry per CDR3 protein. The data contain about 200,000 distinct CDR3 sequences, around 13% of them seen just once; the ten biggest clones take up 16%. Sequencing was carried out using blood, either unsorted or a sorted T cell fraction (not recorded which). The receptors shown here come from a male donor with ankylosing spondylitis or in good health (not recorded which).

This clonotype was counted only a few times. The gene calls are TRBV4-1 and TRBJ2-3; TRBD1 agrees at 7 bases. CDR3 length equals 14 residues. Germline V gives CDR1 MGHRA, CDR2 YSYEKL. J was trimmed by 2 bases and V by 4 bases; bases with no gene match: 3. CDR3 region: CASSRGQLTDTQYF. The CDR3 nucleotides read TGCGCCAGCAGCCGGGGACAGCTCACAGATACGCAGTATTTT.

The sample holds a few counts of this clonotype. The J gene is TRBJ2-5, the V gene TRBV5-8, with D perhaps TRBD1 (5 bases). The CDR3 runs to 13 residues. Germline-derived CDR1 and CDR2 are SGHTS and YDEGEE. The V gene lost 0 bases and the J gene lost 4 bases, with 7 bases spanning the gap. Here the CDR3 reads CASSLVQGETQYF. The CDR3 DNA reads as TGTGCCAGCAGCTTGGTCCAGGGAGAGACCCAGTACTTC.

This chain connects TRBV13 to TRBJ2-1, with TRBD1 matching 10 bases. The junction had 3 bases not matched to a gene; V was cut back by 1 base and J by 9 bases. Per germline, CDR1 PRHDT and CDR2 FYEKMQ (reference sequence). The CDR3 extends over 14 amino acids. The CDR3 DNA is TGTGCCAGCAGCTTAGATGGGACAGGGGCTGAGCAGTTCTTC. It is translated as CASSLDGTGAEQFF.

Only a few counts were recorded for this clonotype. This rearrangement joins TRBV7-9 to TRBJ1-5, with D uncertain. Germline V lookup: CDR1 SEHNR, CDR2 FQNEAQ (reference sequence). The CDR3 sequence is 13 residues long. Trimming took 8 bases from V and 5 from J, leaving 13 bases between them. The CDR3: CASGDGLHQPQHF. CDR3 in DNA: TGTGCCAGCGGAGACGGCTTGCATCAGCCCCAGCATTTT.

This clonotype was counted ten times or more. The rearrangement uses TRBV5-1 and TRBJ1-1; no firm D call. Germline V gene data show CDR1 as SGHRS and CDR2 as YFSETQ. This CDR3 comprises 12 residues. The germline V and J ends were trimmed by 6 bases and 4 bases, with 10 bases remaining between them. CDR3 DNA: TGCGCCAGCACGGCCCGGGGCACTGAAGCTTTCTTT. Its translation: CASTARGTEAFF.

The chain recombines TRBV4-1 with TRBJ2-7; D is perhaps TRBD1 or TRBD2 (5 bases each). The CDR3 contains 15 residues. Germline lookup yields CDR1 MGHRA and CDR2 YSYEKL. V was shortened by 1 base and J by 3 bases, with 13 bases between the two germline ends. CDR3 coding DNA: TGCGCCAGCAGCCAAGGGGGGATGGGGAACTACGAGCAGTACTTC. This codes for CASSQGGMGNYEQYF.

The chain links TRBV4-1 to TRBJ1-2; D is undetermined. The germline V gene has CDR1 MGHRA and CDR2 YSYEKL. The CDR3 totals 14 residues. Trimming shortened V by 4 bases and J by 0 bases, and 9 bases separated the two germline ends. CDR3 protein: CASSPAETNYGYTF. DNA of the CDR3: TGCGCCAGCAGCCCAGCGGAAACTAACTATGGCTACACCTTC.

Written as DNA, the CDR3 is TGTGCTAGTGGTGGCTCGGGACCCCCTCGGAGTGAGCAGTTCTTC. Encoded protein: CASGGSGPPRSEQFF. This sequence joins TRBV12-5 and TRBJ2-1; the D gene could be TRBD1 or TRBD2 (5 bases each). The V gene lost 5 bases and the J gene lost 9 bases, with 20 bases spanning the gap. Germline V gene lookup returns CDR1 LGHNT and CDR2 FRNRAP. The CDR3 runs to 15 residues.

V and J are TRBV16 and TRBJ1-4; D is unresolved. The ends were cut back, 1 base at V and 7 bases at J, with 4 bases in the middle. This CDR3 is 12 amino acids long. Germline values: CDR1 KGHSY, CDR2 FQNENV. CDR3 sequence reads: CASSQYFEKLFF. Here the CDR3 DNA reads TGTGCCAGCAGCCAATATTTTGAAAAACTGTTTTTT.

This clonotype was observed a handful of times. The V gene is TRBV20-1, the J gene TRBJ2-6; D unresolved. The CDR3 totals 14 residues. V lost 6 bases to trimming and J lost 1 base, with 10 bases between them. Looked up from germline, CDR1 is DFQATT and CDR2 is SNEGSKA (reference sequence). CDR3 sequence: CSAIQESGANVLTF. The CDR3 DNA sequence: TGCAGTGCAATCCAGGAATCTGGGGCCAACGTCCTGACTTTC.

This clonotype was recorded many times. This chain links TRBV5-1 with TRBJ2-1; TRBD2 matches at 7 bases. Germline CDR1 is SGHRS and CDR2 is YFSETQ. The CDR3 loop spans 15 amino acids. Trimming removed 0 bases from V and 9 bases from J; junction bases left unmatched: 9. The CDR3 coding sequence is TGCGCCAGCAGCTTGGAACGCGGGAGCACCAGTGAGCAGTTCTTC. It yields the protein CASSLERGSTSEQFF.

The chain links TRBV11-2 to TRBJ2-3; 7 nucleotides match TRBD2. The junction had 26 bases not matched to a gene; V was cut back by 0 bases and J by 2 bases. Germline values: CDR1 SGHAT, CDR2 FQNNGV. This CDR3 is 23 amino acids long. The CDR3 spells CASSLEVRNWGGSSIRNTDTQYF. In DNA form, the CDR3 reads TGTGCCAGCAGCTTAGAGGTTCGGAATTGGGGCGGGAGTAGTATTCGGAACACAGATACGCAGTATTTT.

There are a few counts of this clonotype. The chain couples TRBV5-1 to TRBJ1-1; no reliable D call. Per the germline V gene, CDR1 is SGHRS and CDR2 is YFSETQ. The CDR3 loop spans 14 amino acids. V was shortened by 2 bases and J by 1 base, with 9 bases between the two germline ends. CDR3 loop: CASSLGFGNTEAFF. CDR3 sequence (DNA): TGCGCCAGCAGCTTAGGGTTTGGGAACACTGAAGCTTTCTTT.

This clonotype has more than one count but fewer than ten. The V call is TRBV30, the J call TRBJ1-3; no definite D call. The V gene's germline CDR1 is GTSNPN and CDR2 SVGIG (reference sequence). The V and J ends lost 8 bases and 0 bases respectively, with 11 bases between them. This CDR3 is built from 13 residues. The CDR3 DNA follows: TGTGCCCTCGGGGAGGGCTCTGGAAACACCATATATTTT. Residues: CALGEGSGNTIYF. Complete variable domain (other parts from reference TRBV30 and TRBJ1-3): SQTIHQWPATLVQPVGSPLSLECTVEGTSNPNLYWYRQAAGRGLQLLFYSVGIGQISSEVPQNLSASRPQDRQFILSSKKLLLSDSGFYLCALGEGSGNTIYFGEGSWLTVV.

V gene TRBV5-6 combines with J gene TRBJ2-3; D may correspond to TRBD1 or TRBD2 (5 bases each). With 1 base removed from V and 6 bases from J, the gap between germline ends came to 12 bases. This CDR3 has 14 residues. In germline, CDR1 is SGHDT, CDR2 YYEEEE. The CDR3 DNA reads as TGTGCCAGCAGCTTGAACGGGGCTAGGGATACGCAGTATTTT. Translation: CASSLNGARDTQYF.

This clonotype was counted between two and nine times. This chain joins TRBV4-1 and TRBJ2-2; 8 bases line up with TRBD1. The germline V gene has CDR1 MGHRA and CDR2 YSYEKL. This CDR3 has 16 residues. After removal of 3 bases from V and 1 base from J, the junction contained 4 bases not matched to a gene. CDR3 residues: CASSQSGTGNTGELFF. CDR3 DNA sequence: TGCGCCAGCAGCCAGTCCGGGACAGGGAACACCGGGGAGCTGTTTTTT.

This clonotype was counted a few times. The chain couples TRBV20-1 to TRBJ2-1; TRBD1 aligns across 10 bases. V was clipped by 2 bases and J by 6 bases; unmatched bases: 7. This CDR3 spans 15 amino acids. The germline gives CDR1 DFQATT, CDR2 SNEGSKA (reference sequence). The CDR3 sequence: CSARLGTGDINEQFF. The CDR3 bases are TGCAGTGCTAGACTTGGGACAGGGGATATCAATGAGCAGTTCTTC.

This clonotype has a count of ten or more. V gene TRBV29-1 combines with J gene TRBJ2-7; D not certain. The CDR3 sequence is 11 residues long. Trimming removed 4 bases from V and 4 bases from J, with 8 bases in between. From germline, CDR1 is SQVTM and CDR2 ANQGSEA. DNA for the CDR3: TGCAGCGTTGTTAGGGCGTACGAGCAGTACTTC. Encoded protein: CSVVRAYEQYF.

This clonotype was counted between two and nine times. The V and J genes are TRBV4-1 and TRBJ2-1, with D tentatively TRBD1 (5 bases). The germline V gene encodes CDR1 MGHRA and CDR2 YSYEKL. This CDR3 is 14 amino acids long. Trimming stripped 0 bases from V and 5 bases from J, with 8 bases between. The CDR3 DNA follows: TGCGCCAGCAGCCAAGACGAGACAGACAATGAGCAGTTCTTC. As protein: CASSQDETDNEQFF.

A few counts support this clonotype. The rearrangement links TRBV21-1 to TRBJ2-3; TRBD2, the table's D call, lacks a check against the DNA. TRBV21-1 is a pseudogene locus. The CDR3 covers 13 residues. The CDR3 DNA follows: TGTGCCAGCGTCCGGGAGTACACAGATACGCAGTATTTT. Translated: CASVREYTDTQYF.

The rearrangement joins TRBV25-1 to TRBJ2-4, with D perhaps matching TRBD1 (5 bases). Germline V gene lookup returns CDR1 MGHDK and CDR2 SYGVNS. The CDR3 contains 13 residues. The V gene lost 3 bases and the J gene lost 8 bases, with 11 bases spanning the gap. The DNA for the CDR3 is TGTGCCAGCAGTGACAGGGCCTGGGACATTCAGTACTTC. Its translation is CASSDRAWDIQYF.

This chain uses TRBV20-1 with TRBJ2-7; D gene unclear. CDR3 length equals 14 residues. Germline lookup yields CDR1 DFQATT and CDR2 SNEGSKA (reference sequence). Trimming took off 3 bases at V and 0 bases at J, with 12 bases between the two ends. In DNA, the CDR3 is TGCAGTGCTAGTTCGGCTAGTAGCTCCTACGAGCAGTACTTC. This sequence encodes CSASSASSSYEQYF.

This chain links TRBV14 with TRBJ1-4, with no clear D. Germline V gives CDR1 SGHDN, CDR2 FVKESK. The CDR3 has 15 amino acids. V dropped 4 bases and J dropped 8 bases, with 17 bases sitting between them. CDR3 in amino acids: CASSPRHGRGEKLFF. The CDR3, as DNA: TGTGCCAGCAGCCCCCGTCATGGAAGAGGGGAAAAACTGTTTTTT. Variable domain in full (rest from reference TRBV14 and TRBJ1-4): EAGVTQFPSHSVIEKGQTVTLRCDPISGHDNLYWYRRVMGKEIKFLLHFVKESKQDESGMPNNRFLAERTGGTYSTLKVQPAELEDSGVYFCASSPRHGRGEKLFFGSGTQLSVL.